This T cell receptor beta chain was sequenced for a study of Graves' ophthalmopathy and Graves' hyperthyroidism. This clonotype occurred many times. RNA transcripts provided the template for amplifying TCR beta CDR3 regions. Second-round multiplex PCR came after a first-round RT-PCR that employed HTBI primers. TCRdb passed the multiplex PCR reads through MiXCR, listing each CDR3 protein once. The repertoire holds under 400,000 distinct CDR3 sequences, around a sixth seen once, with about 12% in the top ten. The CDR3 sequence is 12 residues long. Trimming took 5 bases from V and 13 from J; bases not matched to a gene: 5. Germline V lookup: CDR1 SGHTA, CDR2 FQGNSA.

The sequence came from an adult man with Graves' ophthalmopathy. Sequenced input: peripheral blood. The J gene is TRBJ2-6, the V gene TRBV7-2, with 7 bases lining up with TRBD1. CDR3 sequence (DNA): TGTGCCAGCAGCCCTGGGACAGCAGTCCTGACTTTC. It translates to CASSPGTAVLTF.